The T cell receptor (beta chain) described here comes from a study of blood T cell repertoires in COVID-19. Study background: Donors in the United States, Italy and Spain gave samples during acute or convalescent COVID-19. The cDNA or gDNA used as material had been derived from T cells, B-cell-depleted T cells, or PBMCs.

CDR1 is PRHDT and CDR2 is FYEKMQ in the germline V gene (reference sequence). The CDR3 spans 15 residues. After removal of 4 bases from V and 4 bases from J, the junction contained 5 bases not matched to a gene. This clone qualifies as medium-sized. Per the study methods: The authors estimated nucleated cell counts from reference gene primer amplification. Method: immunoSEQ multiplex PCR; TCRdb's copy keeps in-frame clones and lacks some. The V and J calls and clone size come from that table; D and trimming were worked out from the DNA. This table has fewer than 110,000 clones, nearly 90% appearing once.

The chain couples TRBV13 to TRBJ2-2; TRBD1 matches 8 bases. The TCR comes from a man in his fifties or sixties in a cohort sampled during active COVID-19. The sample consisted of peripheral blood. CDR3: CASSSDRGVTGELFF. CDR3 in DNA: TGTGCCAGCAGCTCAGACAGGGGTGTCACCGGGGAGCTGTTTTTT.